These T cell receptor beta chains were read from a single sample in a study of blood T cell repertoires in COVID-19. The protocol was immunoSEQ multiplex PCR, while the TCRdb copy is restricted to in-frame clones and leaves out a portion. Among about 360,000 clones, roughly 88% were seen once, and the ten largest hold roughly 2%. The specimen sequenced was PBMCs or T cells enriched from blood (not recorded which). The receptors derive from a woman aged 40 to 50 with acute COVID-19. CDR3s include the opening cysteine and the closing phenylalanine or tryptophan. A D gene is named only where the DNA matches it firmly. The listing skips clone size in some rows; elsewhere it reads once, few, many or a size class.

>NA|TRBD1|TRBJ2-7|TRBV10-1
TGCGCCAGCAGTAAAGACAGGGGGTACGAGCAGTACTTC
CASSKDRGYEQYF
>NA|NA|TRBJ1-3|TRBV19
TGTGCCAGTACCCAGGGTATCTCTGGAAACACCATATATTTT
CASTQGISGNTIYF
>NA|NA|TRBJ1-2|TRBV7-2
TGTGCCAGCAGCTTATGGGCAATCAGCGGCTACACCTTC
CASSLWAISGYTF
>NA|TRBD2|TRBJ2-1|TRBV5-4
TGTGCCAGCTTCCCCCTGGCTAGCGGGGGGGCCTACAATGAGCAGTTCTTC
CASFPLASGGAYNEQFF
>NA|NA|TRBJ2-7|TRBV3-1/TRBV3-2
TGTGCCAGCAGCCAAGTAAGTGGGTCGAGGGTCAACGAGCAGTACTTC
CASSQVSGSRVNEQYF
>NA|NA|TRBJ2-3|TRBV18
TGTGCCAGCTCACCATCTGATACGCAGTATTTT
CASSPSDTQYF
>NA|NA|TRBJ1-1|TRBV3-1/TRBV3-2
TGTGCCAGCAGCCAGCGGGACTGGGGAGCTTTCTTT
CASSQRDWGAFF
>NA|NA|TRBJ1-4|TRBV5-1
TGCGCCAGCACGGGGGGGCTGGGTGAAAAACTGTTTTTT
CASTGGLGEKLFF
>few|TRBD1|TRBJ2-1|TRBV11-2
TGTGCCAGCAGCCCACGACAGGGGCCTCTTCTGGGGTCCTACAATGAGCAGTTCTTC
CASSPRQGPLLGSYNEQFF
>NA|TRBD1|TRBJ2-2|TRBV5-1
TGCGCCAGCAGGGGACAGGCGAACACCGGGGAGCTGTTTTTT
CASRGQANTGELFF
>NA|NA|TRBJ1-3|TRBV5-4
TGTGCCAGCAGCTTGCCCGGGAGCTCTGGAAACACCATATATTTT
CASSLPGSSGNTIYF
>once|NA|TRBJ1-2|TRBV10-3
TGTGCCATCGCAAGCTTGTATGGCTACACCTTC
CAIASLYGYTF
>NA|NA|TRBJ1-5|TRBV9
TGTGCCAGCAGCGTAGAAGGGGATCAGCCCCAGCATTTT
CASSVEGDQPQHF
>NA|TRBD1|TRBJ1-6|TRBV10-2
TGCGCCAGCAGTGAGCCGACAGGGTTTTACTCCTATAATTCACCCCTCCACTTT
CASSEPTGFYSYNSPLHF
>NA|NA|TRBJ1-2|TRBV2
TGTGCCAGCAGTGAATGGGGGGGTGGGAACTATGGCTACACCTTC
CASSEWGGGNYGYTF
>NA|NA|TRBJ2-3|TRBV29-1
TGCAGCGTTTCACAGGGGGGGGACGATACGCAGTATTTT
CSVSQGGDDTQYF
>NA|NA|TRBJ2-5|TRBV7-9
TGTGCCAGCAGCTTTGGTCAGGGGTACCAAGAGACCCAGTACTTC
CASSFGQGYQETQYF
>NA|TRBD1|TRBJ1-6|TRBV11-2
TGTGCCAGCAGCTTAAACCCGACAGGGGATAATTCACCCCTCCACTTT
CASSLNPTGDNSPLHF
>NA|TRBD1|TRBJ1-5|TRBV7-8
TGTGCCAGCAGCTTAGGGCTCAGGGGGAATCAGCCCCAGCATTTT
CASSLGLRGNQPQHF
>NA|NA|TRBJ1-5|TRBV2
TGTGCCAGCAGTGAAACCCAGGGTAGCAATCAGCCCCAGCATTTT
CASSETQGSNQPQHF
>NA|NA|TRBJ1-4|TRBV18
TGTGCCAGCTCACCAGTCGGAACAGGATACTATGAAAAACTGTTTTTT
CASSPVGTGYYEKLFF
>once|TRBD2|TRBJ2-1|TRBV5-1
TGCGCCAGCAGCCGCGTTGGGCGGGGGAGCCAACAGTTCTTC
CASSRVGRGSQQFF
>NA|NA|TRBJ1-2|TRBV6-1
TGTGCCAGCAGTGAAGTGTCTGGGCGACCCTATGGCTACACCTTC
CASSEVSGRPYGYTF
>NA|TRBD1|TRBJ1-1|TRBV7-9
TGTGCCAGCAGCGTGCGACAGGGCTTGGAAGCTTTCTTT
CASSVRQGLEAFF
>NA|NA|TRBJ2-3|TRBV5-1
TGCGCCAGCAGCTTAGACAGTACTAGCACAGATACGCAGTATTTT
CASSLDSTSTDTQYF
>NA|TRBD1|TRBJ2-5|TRBV30
TGTGCCTGGAGTACAGGGGACCAAGAGACCCAGTACTTC
CAWSTGDQETQYF
>NA|NA|TRBJ1-3|TRBV5-8
TGTGCCAGCAGCTGGGACTACTCTGGAAACACCATATATTTT
CASSWDYSGNTIYF
>NA|TRBD2|TRBJ2-1|TRBV19
TGTGCCAGTACATCGTCGGGGGGGATATACAATGAGCAGTTCTTC
CASTSSGGIYNEQFF
>NA|TRBD1|TRBJ2-7|TRBV27
TGTGCCAGCAGAGGGACAGGACCCTACGAGCAGTACTTC
CASRGTGPYEQYF
>NA|NA|TRBJ2-1|TRBV3-1/TRBV3-2
TGTGCCAGCAGCCAAGAAACAGGGTTCCGTTTGGATGAGCAGTTCTTC
CASSQETGFRLDEQFF
>once|TRBD2|TRBJ2-7|TRBV2
TGTGCCAGCAGGACTGGGACTAGCGGGGGAGGAAAATACGAGCAGTACTTC
CASRTGTSGGGKYEQYF
>once|TRBD2|TRBJ2-3|TRBV5-1
TGCGCCAGCAGCGCCGATCCTAGCGGGGGTAGCACAGATACGCAGTATTTT
CASSADPSGGSTDTQYF
>NA|NA|TRBJ2-3|TRBV5-1
TGCGCCAGCAGCTTAGCGTCCGGCCCAGATACGCAGTATTTT
CASSLASGPDTQYF
>once|TRBD1|TRBJ1-2|TRBV10-3
TGTGCCATCAGTGAGTCCCCGCTTCGGGACAGCTTCTATGGCTACACCTTC
CAISESPLRDSFYGYTF
>NA|TRBD2|TRBJ2-1|TRBV28
TGTGCCAGCAGTCCGATTGGACTAGCGAGTAATGAGCAGTTCTTC
CASSPIGLASNEQFF
>NA|NA|TRBJ2-5|TRBV4-1
TGCGCCAGCAGCTTACAGCCGGGACAACAAGAGACCCAGTACTTC
CASSLQPGQQETQYF
>few|NA|TRBJ1-2|TRBV5-4
TGTGCCAGCAGCTTGGAACAAAACTATGGCTACACCTTC
CASSLEQNYGYTF
>NA|NA|TRBJ1-2|TRBV9
TGTGCCAGCAGCGCCCGGAACTATGGCTACACCTTC
CASSARNYGYTF
>NA|NA|TRBJ1-4|TRBV9
TGTGCCAGCAGCCCCCGGGGGGACGGGTGGGAAAAACTGTTTTTT
CASSPRGDGWEKLFF